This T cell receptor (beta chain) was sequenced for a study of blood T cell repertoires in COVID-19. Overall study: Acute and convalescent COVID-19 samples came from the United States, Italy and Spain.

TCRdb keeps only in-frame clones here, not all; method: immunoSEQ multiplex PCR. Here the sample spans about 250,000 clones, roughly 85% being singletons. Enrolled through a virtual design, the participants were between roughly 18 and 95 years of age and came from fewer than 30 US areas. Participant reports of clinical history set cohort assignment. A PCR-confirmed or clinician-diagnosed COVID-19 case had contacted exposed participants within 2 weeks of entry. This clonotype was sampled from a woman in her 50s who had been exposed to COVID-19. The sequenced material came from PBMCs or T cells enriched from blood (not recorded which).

CDR3 sequence reads: CASSQVSTRGEGFYGYTF. CDR3 bases: TGCGCCAGCAGCCAAGTCTCCACTCGGGGGGAGGGTTTCTATGGCTACACCTTC. V gene TRBV4-3 combines with J gene TRBJ1-2; a possible D gene is TRBD1 (5 bases). CDR3 length: 18 residues. V dropped 1 base and J dropped 4 bases, with 22 bases sitting between them. Germline values: CDR1 LGHNA, CDR2 YSLEER.